These 26 T cell receptor beta chains share one sample of origin, sequenced in a study of cytomegalovirus exposure and HLA in healthy donors. 60 Vbeta and 13 Jbeta primers were used in PCR. Produced via immunoSEQ multiplex PCR; TCRdb's table is partial and in-frame only. Here the sample spans 150,000 or so clones, almost 80% being singletons. Sequences were obtained from PBMCs. Receptors were obtained from a female donor in good health and CMV-seronegative.

This clone occurred a few times. The chain carries TRBV25-1 and TRBJ2-5; the match to TRBD2 covers 13 bases. CDR3 size: 16 residues. Germline CDR1 reads MGHDK; CDR2 reads SYGVNS. After removal of 2 bases from V and 3 bases from J, the junction contained 3 bases not matched to a gene. This CDR3 is CASSELGTSGKETQYF. CDR3 sequence (DNA): TGTGCCAGCAGTGAACTTGGGACTAGCGGGAAAGAGACCCAGTACTTC.

The DNA of the CDR3 is TGTGCCAGCAGTTTATCAGGGGGAGGAAAGACCCAGTACTTC. As protein: CASSLSGGGKTQYF. The V gene is TRBV28, the J gene TRBJ2-5; possible D gene TRBD1, 7 bases. V shed 1 base and J shed 6 bases, with 12 bases lying between them. The CDR3 runs 14 residues. The germline CDR1 and CDR2 sequences are MDHEN and SYDVKM.

The chain combines TRBV5-1 with TRBJ1-1; maybe TRBD1 (5 bases). Trimming removed 5 bases from V and 1 base from J, with 15 bases in between. CDR1 is SGHRS, CDR2 YFSETQ, per germline. There are 15 residues in the CDR3. The DNA of the CDR3 is TGCGCCAGCAGACCGCCTACCGGGGGGAACACTGAAGCTTTCTTT. This encodes CASRPPTGGNTEAFF.

V is TRBV6-1 and J is TRBJ2-5; no clear D. The J call may be wrong; the DNA end is better matched by TRBJ2-7. The CDR3 totals 11 residues. CDR1 and CDR2 from the germline V gene are MNHNS and SASEGT. Written as DNA, the CDR3 is TGTGCCAGCAGTGAATTCTACGAGCAGTACTTC. The encoded protein is CASSEFYEQYF.

The sample holds a few counts of this clone. CDR3: CASSTGTDPTDTQYF. The CDR3 nucleotides are TGTGCCAGCAGCACCGGGACAGACCCCACAGATACGCAGTATTTT. The rearrangement links TRBV7-9 to TRBJ2-3; 7 positions match TRBD1. Per germline, CDR1 SEHNR and CDR2 FQNEAQ (reference sequence). The V gene end was trimmed by 5 bases and the J gene end by 2 bases; junction bases not matched to a gene: 7. The CDR3 runs to 15 residues.

J is TRBJ2-3 and V is TRBV30; TRBD1 aligns across 8 bases. V was pared by 1 base and J by 3 bases, with 12 bases of the junction left unmatched. The CDR3 length is 17 residues. Germline V gene lookup returns CDR1 GTSNPN and CDR2 SVGIG (reference sequence). The CDR3 sequence: CAWSGLRTGGRTDTQYF. DNA of the CDR3: TGTGCCTGGAGTGGCCTACGAACAGGGGGGAGAACAGATACGCAGTATTTT. Using reference TRBV30 and TRBJ2-3 for the parts outside the CDR3, the full variable domain is SQTIHQWPATLVQPVGSPLSLECTVEGTSNPNLYWYRQAAGRGLQLLFYSVGIGQISSEVPQNLSASRPQDRQFILSSKKLLLSDSGFYLCAWSGLRTGGRTDTQYFGPGTRLTVL.

V is TRBV7-2 and J is TRBJ2-1; D remains unclear. Germline lookup yields CDR1 SGHTA and CDR2 FQGNSA. The CDR3 has 17 amino acids. The ends were cut back, 1 base at V and 0 bases at J, with 13 bases in the middle. CDR3: CASSLGGRGASYNEQFF. The CDR3, as DNA: TGTGCCAGCAGCTTAGGTGGCCGTGGAGCCTCCTACAATGAGCAGTTCTTC. Looking up the rest from reference TRBV7-2 and TRBJ2-1 gives the full variable domain: GAGVSQSPSNKVTEKGKDVELRCDPISGHTALYWYRQSLGQGLEFLIYFQGNSAPDKSGLPSDRFSAERTGGSVSTLTIQRTQQEDSAVYLCASSLGGRGASYNEQFFGPGTRLTVL.

The J gene is TRBJ1-4, the V gene TRBV18; 7 bases line up with TRBD1. This CDR3 is built from 13 residues. V gave up 8 bases and J gave up 7 bases; unmatched junction bases: 7. Germline CDR1 is KGHSH and CDR2 is LQKENI. The CDR3 region has the DNA TGTGCCAGCGCACAGGGGAAGACTGAAAAACTGTTTTTT. Translated, it gives CASAQGKTEKLFF. The complete variable domain, with remaining parts taken from reference TRBV18 and TRBJ1-4, reads NAGVMQNPRHLVRRRGQEARLRCSPMKGHSHVYWYRQLPEEGLKFMVYLQKENIIDESGMPKERFSAEFPKEGPSILRIQQVVRGDSAAYFCASAQGKTEKLFFGSGTQLSVL.

CDR3 coding DNA: TGTGCCAGCAGTGAAAGCGGGGCCAAAAACATTCAGTACTTC. Translation gives CASSESGAKNIQYF. This chain joins TRBV2 and TRBJ2-4; D possibly corresponds to TRBD2 (6 bases). The CDR3 runs 14 residues. V lost 2 bases to trimming and J lost 1 base, with 6 bases between them. Germline assignment: CDR1 SNHLY and CDR2 FYNNEI. Full variable domain (outside the CDR3, taken from reference TRBV2 and TRBJ2-4): EPEVTQTPSHQVTQMGQEVILRCVPISNHLYFYWYRQILGQKVEFLVSFYNNEISEKSEIFDDQFSVERPDGSNFTLKIRSTKLEDSAMYFCASSESGAKNIQYFGAGTRLSVL.

The chain carries TRBV5-6 and TRBJ2-3, with 7 bases identical to TRBD1. CDR1 is SGHDT, CDR2 YYEEEE, per germline. There are 16 residues in the CDR3. Trimming took 4 bases from V and 2 from J; bases not matched to a gene: 10. This CDR3 reads CASSIPGGPFTDTQYF. CDR3 coding DNA: TGTGCCAGCAGCATCCCAGGGGGTCCCTTCACAGATACGCAGTATTTT.

The chain couples TRBV29-1 to TRBJ1-1; D perhaps matches TRBD1 (5 bases). CDR1 is SQVTM, CDR2 ANQGSEA, per germline. This CDR3 has 13 amino acids. The germline V and J ends were trimmed by 4 bases and 4 bases, with 13 bases remaining between them. CDR3: CSVVRQGGTEAFF. The CDR3 bases are TGCAGCGTTGTTCGGCAGGGAGGCACTGAAGCTTTCTTT.

The CDR3 region has the DNA TGCGCCAGCAGCCAAGGCGCTAGTTCTTACAATGAGCAGTTCTTC. It yields the protein CASSQGASSYNEQFF. The chain recombines TRBV4-1 with TRBJ2-1, with D hard to call. The CDR3 runs to 15 residues. Per germline, CDR1 MGHRA and CDR2 YSYEKL. V gave up 1 base and J gave up 4 bases, with 11 bases separating them.

The chain combines TRBV5-1 with TRBJ2-5, with a tentative D call TRBD1 (6 bases). The V end was cut by 3 bases, the J end by 3 bases, with 15 bases between. Looked up from germline, CDR1 is SGHRS and CDR2 is YFSETQ. CDR3 length: 15 residues. In DNA form, the CDR3 reads TGCGCCAGCAGCTATATCGGCAGGGGAGAAGAGACCCAGTACTTC. The encoded protein is CASSYIGRGEETQYF.

The gene calls are TRBV27 and TRBJ2-1; 7 bases line up with TRBD1. Germline trimming cut 3 bases from V and 2 bases from J; bases unmatched to any gene: 1. Germline V gene data show CDR1 as MNHEY and CDR2 as SMNVEV (reference sequence). The CDR3 totals 14 residues. This CDR3 reads CASSLDRPYNEQFF. The CDR3 nucleotides are TGTGCCAGCAGTTTGGACAGGCCCTACAATGAGCAGTTCTTC.

The rearrangement links TRBV11-2 to TRBJ1-6; TRBD1 matches at 8 bases. Trimming removed 5 bases from V and 7 bases from J; junction bases left unmatched: 7. This CDR3 has 15 residues. The germline V gene encodes CDR1 SGHAT and CDR2 FQNNGV. The CDR3 protein is CASSRSGTGNSPLHF. DNA of the CDR3: TGTGCCAGCAGCCGATCGGGGACAGGAAATTCACCCCTCCACTTT.

The V gene is TRBV9, the J gene TRBJ2-2; the match to TRBD2 covers 10 bases. V shed 3 bases and J 9 bases; nucleotides not matched to a gene: 11. The germline gives CDR1 SGDLS, CDR2 YYNGEE. CDR3 length: 16 amino acids. The CDR3: CASSARSSGSSRELFF. CDR3 bases: TGTGCCAGCAGCGCAAGGTCTAGCGGGAGCTCCCGGGAGCTGTTTTTT.

This rearrangement joins TRBV30 to TRBJ1-2; D might be TRBD1 (6 bases). V was trimmed by 1 base and J by 4 bases, leaving 10 bases between them. Germline CDR1 reads GTSNPN; CDR2 reads SVGIG (reference sequence). This CDR3 comprises 13 residues. This chain's CDR3 is CAWSAGQLYGYTF. The CDR3 nucleotides read TGTGCCTGGAGTGCCGGACAGCTCTATGGCTACACCTTC.

This clone was detected only a few times. V gene TRBV7-6 combines with J gene TRBJ2-2, with 10 nucleotides matching TRBD2. CDR3 length: 17 amino acids. CDR1 and CDR2 (germline): SGHVS, FNYEAQ. The V gene end was trimmed by 1 base and the J gene end by 4 bases; junction bases not matched to a gene: 6. CDR3 loop: CASSLGAGGPGTGELFF. The DNA for the CDR3 is TGTGCCAGCAGCTTAGGAGCGGGAGGGCCGGGCACCGGGGAGCTGTTTTTT.

This clone has just a few counts. This chain links TRBV7-9 with TRBJ2-2, with 7 bases fitting TRBD1. Germline CDR1 and CDR2: SEHNR and FQNEAQ (reference sequence). V shed 4 bases and J 7 bases; nucleotides not matched to a gene: 6. The CDR3 loop spans 14 amino acids. The DNA for the CDR3 is TGTGCCAGCAGCTCGACAGGGAAAAGCGGGGAGCTGTTTTTT. This translates into CASSSTGKSGELFF.

This clone has only a few counts. CDR3 coding DNA: TGCGCCAGCAGCCCGAGCTCGAGACAGGGGGTCTACGAGCAGTACTTC. This sequence encodes CASSPSSRQGVYEQYF. The chain recombines TRBV4-3 with TRBJ2-5; 9 positions agree with TRBD1. Gene TRBJ2-7 matches the end of the DNA better, so the J call may be wrong. The germline CDR1 and CDR2 sequences are LGHNA and YSLEER. The CDR3 sequence is 16 residues long.

The rearrangement joins TRBV6-4 to TRBJ2-1; unclear D gene. This CDR3 has 13 amino acids. Trimming removed 2 bases from V and 6 bases from J, with 8 bases in between. Per germline, CDR1 MRHNA and CDR2 SNTAGT. This CDR3 is CASSDNEANEQFF. As DNA, the CDR3 is TGTGCCAGCAGTGACAACGAAGCCAATGAGCAGTTCTTC.

J is TRBJ1-4 and V is TRBV28; 8 nucleotides agree with TRBD1. The V gene end was trimmed by 4 bases and the J gene end by 8 bases; junction bases not matched to a gene: 3. This CDR3 is built from 13 residues. CDR1 is MDHEN, CDR2 SYDVKM, per germline. This chain's CDR3 is CASSSGGAEKLFF. CDR3 nucleotides: TGTGCCAGCAGTTCAGGGGGCGCCGAAAAACTGTTTTTT. The variable domain in full, completed from reference TRBV28 and TRBJ1-4, reads DVKVTQSSRYLVKRTGEKVFLECVQDMDHENMFWYRQDPGLGLRLIYFSYDVKMKEKGDIPEGYSVSREKKERFSLILESASTNQTSMYLCASSSGGAEKLFFGSGTQLSVL.

The J gene is TRBJ2-4, the V gene TRBV11-2, with D tentatively TRBD2 (5 bases). V lost 6 bases to trimming and J lost 0 bases, with 21 bases between them. This CDR3 is 18 amino acids long. The germline V gene has CDR1 SGHAT and CDR2 FQNNGV. CDR3 nucleotide sequence: TGTGCCAGCAGAAAGCTCCGGGGTAGAGTACTAGCCAAAAACATTCAGTACTTC. Encoded protein: CASRKLRGRVLAKNIQYF.

The genes are TRBV5-1 and TRBJ1-2, with 9 bases aligning to TRBD1. The CDR3 runs to 15 residues. CDR1 is SGHRS and CDR2 is YFSETQ in the germline V gene. Trimming cost V 2 bases and J 4 bases; bases outside gene matches: 6. This chain's CDR3 is CASSFGLDRGYGYTF. The DNA of the CDR3 is TGCGCCAGCAGCTTCGGACTGGACAGGGGCTATGGCTACACCTTC.

This chain uses TRBV5-1 with TRBJ1-5; D remains ambiguous. Per germline, CDR1 SGHRS and CDR2 YFSETQ. The CDR3 length is 16 residues. Trimming took off 4 bases at V and 0 bases at J, with 14 bases between the two ends. CDR3 nucleotides: TGCGCCAGCAGCCCCGGGAATGGCGGTAGCAATCAGCCCCAGCATTTT. This encodes CASSPGNGGSNQPQHF.

This chain joins TRBV6-6 and TRBJ2-7; 14 bases fit TRBD2. Trimming at V came to 10 bases and at J to 2 bases, leaving 7 bases not matched to a gene. This CDR3 contains 15 residues. Per germline, CDR1 MNHNY and CDR2 SVGAGI (reference sequence). CDR3 in amino acids: CATRLAGGPPYEQYF. CDR3 coding DNA: TGTGCCACCAGACTAGCGGGAGGGCCCCCCTACGAGCAGTACTTC.